The rows below give T cell receptor beta chains drawn from one sample of a study of shared clonotypes between healthy human individuals. Method: immunoSEQ multiplex PCR; TCRdb's copy keeps in-frame clones and lacks some. Here the sample spans about 1.4 million clones, roughly 97% being singletons. Source material: naive CD4+ T cells sorted from blood. The receptors shown here come from a young man in good health. CDR3s include the opening cysteine and the closing phenylalanine or tryptophan. Clone sizes are given selectively: once, few, many, or a class where the clone is expanded.

abundance,v_gene,CDR3aa
once,TRBV4-3,CASSQDRGTNSGANVLTF
-,TRBV28,CASSLYAGNTEAFF
-,TRBV18,CASSPGALNYGYTF
-,TRBV28,CASSSLVGRTLSYEQYF
-,TRBV4-1,CASSQVLGGTEAFF
-,TRBV10-3,CAISDSSGRAYEQYF
-,TRBV5-1,CASSLDGNPNEKLFF
-,TRBV19,CASRSAIDTIYF
-,TRBV2,CACRMGTNEKLFF
few,TRBV7-9,CASGLAGVYEQYF
-,TRBV29-1,CSGRDDKETQYF
-,TRBV9,CASSASPWAGYNEQFF
-,TRBV5-1,CASSLVTSRTDTQYF